The clone carrying this TCR beta chain appeared a single time. This record belongs to a study of blood T cell repertoires in COVID-19. Study-wide background: Samples representing acute and convalescent COVID-19 were sourced from the United States, Italy and Spain. The analysed material was cDNA or gDNA that came from T cells, B-cell-depleted T cells, or PBMCs.

The authors' processing: By means of reference gene primer amplification, nucleated cell counts were estimated. Sequencing was performed with immunoSEQ multiplex PCR; in TCRdb, only in-frame clones are kept and a portion is missing. V, J and clone size were drawn from that table, and D and trimming were deduced from the DNA. The sample contains 200,000 to 250,000 clones, 86% of which appear only once. The CDR3 is made up of 13 amino acids. Germline assignment: CDR1 MDHEN and CDR2 SYDVKM. Deletions cut 6 bases from V and 7 bases from J, with 13 bases between. Patients from Seattle were sampled longitudinally, starting during active infection.

Sequenced material: peripheral blood. The source is a woman aged 50 to 60 with COVID-19, enrolled during active disease. The chain recombines TRBV28 with TRBJ2-1; D is unclear. The CDR3: CASRDLFGNEQFF. In nucleotides, the CDR3 is TGTGCCAGCAGAGACTTGTTTGGGAATGAGCAGTTCTTC.